These T cell receptor beta chains were read from a single sample in a study of T and B cells in COVID-19 patients. TCRdb fed the multiplex PCR reads into MiXCR, producing one record per CDR3 protein. The sample lists fewer than 20,000 distinct CDR3 sequences, 30% to 45% occurring once. Specimen: blood. Receptors originate from a human donor with active COVID-19. Both conserved end residues are part of each CDR3. The order of the fields is J gene, clone size, D gene, V gene, CDR3 DNA, CDR3 protein. D genes are given only for firm matches. Not all rows give a size; the values are once, few, many and, for expanded clones, a class.

>TRBJ2-5|.|.|TRBV15
TGTGCCACCAGCAAAAGACAGGAACTGACTCTAAAAGAGACCCAGTACTTC
CATSKRQELTLKETQYF
>TRBJ2-3|.|TRBD1|TRBV6-5
TGTGCCAGCAGTTACGGACAGGGAAGTACAGATACGCAGTATTTT
CASSYGQGSTDTQYF
>TRBJ2-3|.|.|TRBV10-3
TGTGCCATCAGGACGAGTCTCGGAACAGATACGCAGTATTTT
CAIRTSLGTDTQYF
>TRBJ1-1|.|.|TRBV4-2
TGTGCCAGCAGCCAAGGGACAGTGAACACTGAAGCTTTCTTT
CASSQGTVNTEAFF
>TRBJ1-2|few|.|TRBV27
TGTGCCAGCAGTTTGGGGACAACTAACTATGGCTACACCTTC
CASSLGTTNYGYTF
>TRBJ2-5|few|.|TRBV6-6
TGTGCCAGCACGCTCGGCGAGACCCAGTACTTC
CASTLGETQYF
>TRBJ1-4|few|.|TRBV5-4
TGTGCCAGCAGCCCAATTCCAACTAATGAAAAACTGTTTTTT
CASSPIPTNEKLFF
>TRBJ2-2|medium-sized|TRBD2|TRBV12-3/TRBV12-4
TGTGCCAGCAGATCCGGGACTAGCGTGAACACCGGGGAGCTGTTTTTT
CASRSGTSVNTGELFF
>TRBJ2-5|few|TRBD2|TRBV13
TGTGCCAGCAAAGTATTCGGGACTAGCGGGTCCTCAGAGACCCAGTACTTC
CASKVFGTSGSSETQYF
>TRBJ2-1|.|TRBD1|TRBV6-5
TGTGCCAGCAGTAACCGGGACAGGGGTTACAATGAGCAGTTCTTC
CASSNRDRGYNEQFF
>TRBJ2-1|medium-sized|.|TRBV29-1
TGCAGCGTTGAGAGGACCCCTGGGAATGAGCAGTTCTTC
CSVERTPGNEQFF
>TRBJ2-7|once|.|TRBV15
TGTGCCACCAGCAGAATAGAAGTACCCTACGAGCAGTACTTC
CATSRIEVPYEQYF
>TRBJ2-3|few|TRBD1|TRBV10-3
TGTGCCATCAGTGCAAGACAGGGGAGCACAGATACGCAGTATTTT
CAISARQGSTDTQYF
>TRBJ2-4|medium-sized|.|TRBV19
TGTGCCAGTAGTATAGCGCCGGGAGCCCAGTACTTC
CASSIAPGAQYF
>TRBJ2-1|.|.|TRBV12-3/TRBV12-4
TGTGCCAGCAGCACGACCCCCCGGTCCTACAATGAGCAGTTCTTC
CASSTTPRSYNEQFF
>TRBJ2-2|.|TRBD2|TRBV5-4
TGTGCCAGCAGACGCAGCGGGGGCGGGGAGCTGTTTTTT
CASRRSGGGELFF
>TRBJ1-1|.|TRBD1|TRBV18
TGTGCCAGCTCACCACTGGGGACAGGGGGCTTGGGGGCTTTCTTT
CASSPLGTGGLGAFF
>TRBJ2-4|.|.|TRBV19
TGTGCCAGTAGGGCCGGGGTAAACATTCAGTACTTC
CASRAGVNIQYF
>TRBJ1-5|few|TRBD1|TRBV6-1
TGTGCCAGCAGAGCCGGGACAGGGGACTCCCATCAGCCCCAGCATTTT
CASRAGTGDSHQPQHF
>TRBJ2-1|once|.|TRBV5-4
TGTGCCAGCATCCATCCCAGTTCAGGGCCCCCTAACCAGTTCTTC
CASIHPSSGPPNQFF
>TRBJ1-5|few|.|TRBV12-3/TRBV12-4
TGTGCCAGCATCAAGGGGGGAGGGTCCGATCAGCCCCAGCATTTT
CASIKGGGSDQPQHF
>TRBJ1-4|few|.|TRBV24-1
TGTGCCACCAGTGATTCACAGGGAGGGCACGAAAAACTGTTTTTT
CATSDSQGGHEKLFF
>TRBJ2-3|few|TRBD2|TRBV5-4
TGTGCCAGCAGCTTGCTTTTGTCTAGCGGGGGGACAGATACGCAGTATTTT
CASSLLLSSGGTDTQYF
>TRBJ2-3|.|TRBD2|TRBV27
TGTGCCAGCAGTTTTGGGGGGGGAGGAGGCACAGATACGCAGTATTTT
CASSFGGGGGTDTQYF
>TRBJ1-3|.|TRBD1|TRBV19
TGTGCCAGTACACGCGACAGGGCCAAGGGTAGCTCTGGAAACACCATATATTTT
CASTRDRAKGSSGNTIYF
>TRBJ1-5|.|.|TRBV7-2
TGTGCCAGCAGCTTAAGCCTAGGGCCGACGGCCCAGCATTTT
CASSLSLGPTAQHF
>TRBJ1-1|few|.|TRBV27
TGTGCCAGCAGGTTTCAGGGAATGAACACTGAAGCTTTCTTT
CASRFQGMNTEAFF
>TRBJ1-1|few|.|TRBV19
TGTGCCAGTAGGCAAGGGCTCCCTGAAGCTTTCTTT
CASRQGLPEAFF
>TRBJ2-5|few|.|TRBV5-3
TGTGCCAGAAGCTGTACGGGTGGGGCGGGGGAGACCCAGTACTTC
CARSCTGGAGETQYF
>TRBJ1-4|.|.|TRBV7-9
TGTGCCAGCAGCTTGAGGGATAGGTTCGGTGAAAAACTGTTTTTT
CASSLRDRFGEKLFF
>TRBJ2-1|.|TRBD2|TRBV6-2/TRBV6-3
TGTGCCAGCAGTTTGGCTAGCGGGGGGGCCCATGAGCAGTTCTTC
CASSLASGGAHEQFF
>TRBJ2-5|few|.|TRBV6-5
TGTGCCAGCAGTTATAGGGTCATGGGAGTCGCGTTCGAATCAGAGACCCAGTACTTC
CASSYRVMGVAFESETQYF
>TRBJ2-1|.|.|TRBV14
TGTGCCAGCAGCCAAGAGTTGGGGCGGCCCTACAATGAGCAGTTCTTC
CASSQELGRPYNEQFF
>TRBJ1-2|.|TRBD1|TRBV18
TGTGCCAGCTCACCACCGTTTCAGGGGGCTCCACTAGATGGCTACACCTTC
CASSPPFQGAPLDGYTF
>TRBJ2-2|many|.|TRBV19
TGTGCCAGTAGTATTTCGGCTTCCCCCGGGGAGCTGTTTTTT
CASSISASPGELFF
>TRBJ2-1|.|TRBD1|TRBV19
TGTGCCAGCCGCCGGGACAGGGGGTACAATGAGCAGTTCTTC
CASRRDRGYNEQFF
>TRBJ2-5|.|.|TRBV20-1
TGCAGTGCCGGGAAATTGGGTGGGAAAGAGACCCAGTACTTC
CSAGKLGGKETQYF
>TRBJ2-7|.|.|TRBV6-2/TRBV6-3
TGTGCCAGCAGTTACTCTGGAGGGGCCTCCTACGAGCAGTACTTC
CASSYSGGASYEQYF
>TRBJ2-6|.|.|TRBV20-1
TGCAGTGCTAGATTTCGGCGGTCTGGGGCCAACGTCCTGACTTTC
CSARFRRSGANVLTF
>TRBJ1-1|few|.|TRBV12-3/TRBV12-4
TGTGCCAGCAGTTTAGAAGGGAACACTGAAGCTTTCTTT
CASSLEGNTEAFF
>TRBJ2-7|.|.|TRBV5-4
TGTGCCAGCAGCTTGGGACAGGCCCCCTACGAGCAGTACTTC
CASSLGQAPYEQYF
>TRBJ2-6|few|.|TRBV5-1
TGCGCCAGCACGACACCGTCGACGTCTGGGGCCAACGTCCTGACTTTC
CASTTPSTSGANVLTF
>TRBJ2-7|few|TRBD1|TRBV5-6
TGTGCCAGCAGCGGCGACGGACAGGGCCGCTACGAGCAGTACTTC
CASSGDGQGRYEQYF
>TRBJ1-1|.|.|TRBV18
TGTGCCAGCTCACCGGTCGTAGGGGACACTGAAGCTTTCTTT
CASSPVVGDTEAFF
>TRBJ2-3|medium-sized|.|TRBV29-1
TGCAGCGTTGAACCCGCAGGGGCCGCACAAGGTACGCAGTATTTT
CSVEPAGAAQGTQYF
>TRBJ2-2|few|TRBD1|TRBV10-3
TGTGCCATCAGGGGGACAGGGGGCGGCACCGGGGAGCTGTTTTTT
CAIRGTGGGTGELFF
>TRBJ2-7|few|.|TRBV6-5
TGTGCCAGCAGTACTGGGGCTCCCTCCTACGAGCAGTACTTC
CASSTGAPSYEQYF
>TRBJ2-2|few|TRBD2|TRBV10-3
TGTGCCATCAGTACCGGGGCGGGGGCGAACACCGGGGAGCTGTTTTTT
CAISTGAGANTGELFF